This T cell receptor (beta chain) was identified during a study of blood T cell repertoires in COVID-19. On the study more broadly: Some COVID-19 samples were acute and others convalescent; all came from the United States, Italy and Spain. The cDNA or gDNA used as material had been derived from T cells, B-cell-depleted T cells, or PBMCs.

While infection was still active, Seattle patients were enrolled and then followed longitudinally. This table comes from immunoSEQ multiplex PCR, and its TCRdb copy is limited to in-frame clones, with some not included. The data show 40,000 or so clones, roughly 87% seen once. The TCR comes from a man aged 55 to 70 with COVID-19, enrolled during active disease. The sample was peripheral blood.

The chain's CDR3 is CASSPRRVGNEKLFF. The CDR3 coding sequence is TGTGCCAGCAGCCCCCGGCGGGTAGGGAATGAAAAACTGTTTTTT. The chain is built from TRBV7-8 and TRBJ1-4; D gene uncertain. Germline CDR1 and CDR2: SGHVS and FQNEAQ. CDR3 length equals 15 residues. With 5 bases removed from V and 5 bases from J, the gap between germline ends came to 15 bases. The entire variable domain, with the rest obtained from reference TRBV7-8 and TRBJ1-4, is as follows: GAGVSQSPRYKVAKRGQDVALRCDPISGHVSLFWYQQALGQGPEFLTYFQNEAQLDKSGLPSDRFFAERPEGSVSTLKIQRTQQEDSAVYLCASSPRRVGNEKLFFGSGTQLSVL.